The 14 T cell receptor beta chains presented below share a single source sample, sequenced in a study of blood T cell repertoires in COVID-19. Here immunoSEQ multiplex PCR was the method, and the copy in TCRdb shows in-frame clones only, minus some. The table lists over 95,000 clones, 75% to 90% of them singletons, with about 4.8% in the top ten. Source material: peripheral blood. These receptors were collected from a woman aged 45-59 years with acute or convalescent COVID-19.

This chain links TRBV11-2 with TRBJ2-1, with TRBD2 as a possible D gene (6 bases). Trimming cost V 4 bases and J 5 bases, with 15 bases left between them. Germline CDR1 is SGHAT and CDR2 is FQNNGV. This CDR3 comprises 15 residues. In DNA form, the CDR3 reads TGTGCCAGCAGCTGGGCCGGGGGATTGAACAATGAGCAGTTCTTC. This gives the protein CASSWAGGLNNEQFF.

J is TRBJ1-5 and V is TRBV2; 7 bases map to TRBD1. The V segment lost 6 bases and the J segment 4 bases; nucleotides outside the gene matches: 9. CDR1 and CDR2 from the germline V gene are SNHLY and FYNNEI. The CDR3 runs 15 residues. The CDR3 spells CASRVGQAPNQPQHF. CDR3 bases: TGTGCCAGCAGGGTCGGACAGGCCCCGAATCAGCCCCAGCATTTT.

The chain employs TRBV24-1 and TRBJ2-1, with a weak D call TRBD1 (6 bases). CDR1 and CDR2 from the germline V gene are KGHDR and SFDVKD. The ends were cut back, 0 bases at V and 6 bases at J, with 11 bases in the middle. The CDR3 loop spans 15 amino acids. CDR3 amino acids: CATSDLKGEVNEQFF. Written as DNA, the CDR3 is TGTGCCACCAGTGATTTGAAGGGGGAAGTCAATGAGCAGTTCTTC.

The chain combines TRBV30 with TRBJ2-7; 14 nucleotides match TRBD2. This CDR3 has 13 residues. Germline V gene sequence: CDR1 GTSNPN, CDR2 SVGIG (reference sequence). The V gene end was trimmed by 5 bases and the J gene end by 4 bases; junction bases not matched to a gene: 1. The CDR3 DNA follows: TGTGCCTGGGGGACTAGCGGGAGATACGAGCAGTACTTC. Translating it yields CAWGTSGRYEQYF.

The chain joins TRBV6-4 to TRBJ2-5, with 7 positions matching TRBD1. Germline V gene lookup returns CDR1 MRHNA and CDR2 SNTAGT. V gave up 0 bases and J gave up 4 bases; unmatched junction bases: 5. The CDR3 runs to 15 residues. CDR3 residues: CASSDSDRELETQYF. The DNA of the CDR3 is TGTGCCAGCAGTGACTCTGACAGGGAACTAGAGACCCAGTACTTC.

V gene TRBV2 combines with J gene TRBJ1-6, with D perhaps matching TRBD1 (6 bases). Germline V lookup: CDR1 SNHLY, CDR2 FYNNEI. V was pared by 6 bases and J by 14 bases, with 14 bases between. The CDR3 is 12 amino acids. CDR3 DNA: TGTGCCAGCAGGGGTCAGGGGTCGGCCCTCCACTTT. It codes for CASRGQGSALHF.

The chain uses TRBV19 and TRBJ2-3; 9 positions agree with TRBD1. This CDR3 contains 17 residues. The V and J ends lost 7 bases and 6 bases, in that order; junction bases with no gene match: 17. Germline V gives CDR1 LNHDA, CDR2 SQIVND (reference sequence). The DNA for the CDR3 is TGTGCCAGTACCTCCGGCAACAGGGGGCCGGGACTTGATACGCAGTATTTT. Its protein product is CASTSGNRGPGLDTQYF.

The CDR3 region has the DNA TGTGCCATCAGTGAGCTTTTGCGGGGCCTCCAAGAGACCCAGTACTTC. Translation: CAISELLRGLQETQYF. This chain links TRBV10-3 with TRBJ2-5; TRBD2 is a possible D gene (6 bases). The CDR3 runs 16 residues. The V gene's germline CDR1 is ENHRY and CDR2 SYGVKD. Trimming shortened V by 2 bases and J by 1 base, and 14 bases separated the two germline ends.

For the CDR3, the DNA is TGTGCCAGCAGCGGATCAGGGGGCCGGTTCGATAGGCAGTTCTTC. Protein sequence: CASSGSGGRFDRQFF. The genes are TRBV9 and TRBJ2-1; TRBD1 matches 8 bases. The CDR3 is made up of 15 amino acids. V lost 3 bases and J lost 12; bases outside the gene matches: 14. Germline assignment: CDR1 SGDLS and CDR2 YYNGEE.

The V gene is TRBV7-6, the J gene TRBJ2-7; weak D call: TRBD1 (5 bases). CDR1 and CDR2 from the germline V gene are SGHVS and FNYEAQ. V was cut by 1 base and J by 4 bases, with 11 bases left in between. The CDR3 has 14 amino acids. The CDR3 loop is CASSLGLSGYEQYF. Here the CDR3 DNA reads TGTGCCAGCAGCTTAGGTCTCTCAGGGTACGAGCAGTACTTC.

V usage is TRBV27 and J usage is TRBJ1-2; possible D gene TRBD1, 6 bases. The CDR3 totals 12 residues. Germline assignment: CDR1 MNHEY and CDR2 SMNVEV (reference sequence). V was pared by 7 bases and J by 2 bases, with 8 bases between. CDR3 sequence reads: CASKQGNYGYTF. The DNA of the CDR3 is TGTGCCAGCAAACAGGGCAACTATGGCTACACCTTC.

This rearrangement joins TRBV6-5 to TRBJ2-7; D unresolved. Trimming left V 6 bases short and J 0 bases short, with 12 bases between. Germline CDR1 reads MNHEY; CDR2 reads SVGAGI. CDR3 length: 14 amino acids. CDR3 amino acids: CASSTMGSSYEQYF. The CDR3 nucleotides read TGTGCCAGCAGCACCATGGGCTCCTCCTACGAGCAGTACTTC.

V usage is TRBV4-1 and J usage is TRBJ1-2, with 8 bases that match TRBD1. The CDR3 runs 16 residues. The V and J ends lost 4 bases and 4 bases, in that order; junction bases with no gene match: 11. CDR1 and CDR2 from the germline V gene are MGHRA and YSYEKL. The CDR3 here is CASSRQTGAAGYGYTF. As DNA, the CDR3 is TGCGCCAGCAGCCGACAGACAGGGGCAGCTGGCTATGGCTACACCTTC.

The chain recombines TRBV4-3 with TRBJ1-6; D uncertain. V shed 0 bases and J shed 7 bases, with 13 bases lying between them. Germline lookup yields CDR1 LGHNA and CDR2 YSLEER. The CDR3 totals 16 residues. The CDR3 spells CASSQDSVSKNSPLHF. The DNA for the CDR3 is TGCGCCAGCAGCCAAGATTCCGTCAGTAAAAATTCACCCCTCCACTTT.